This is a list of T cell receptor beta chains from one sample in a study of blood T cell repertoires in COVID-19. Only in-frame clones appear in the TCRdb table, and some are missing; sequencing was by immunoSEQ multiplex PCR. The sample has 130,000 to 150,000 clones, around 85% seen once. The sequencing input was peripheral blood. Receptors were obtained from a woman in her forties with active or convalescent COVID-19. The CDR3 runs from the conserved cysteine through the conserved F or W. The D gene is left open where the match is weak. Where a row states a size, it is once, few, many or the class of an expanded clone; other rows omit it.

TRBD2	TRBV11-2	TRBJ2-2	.	TGTGCCAGCAGCCCGGGACTAGCGGGGGGCACCGGGGAGCTGTTTTTT	CASSPGLAGGTGELFF
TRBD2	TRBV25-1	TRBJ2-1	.	TGTGCCAGCAGTGATCACCTAGCGGGAGTGAACTACAATGAGCAGTTCTTC	CASSDHLAGVNYNEQFF
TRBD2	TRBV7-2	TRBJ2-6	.	TGTGCCAGCAGCATTAGCGGGGGAACCTCTGGGGCCAACGTCCTGACTTTC	CASSISGGTSGANVLTF
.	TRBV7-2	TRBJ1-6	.	TGTGCCAGCAGCTTAGGTTTCTTTGGGACAAATAATTCACCCCTCCACTTT	CASSLGFFGTNNSPLHF
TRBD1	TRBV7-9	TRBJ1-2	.	TGTGCCATCGAGGACAGGGAAGGCTATGGCTACACCTTC	CAIEDREGYGYTF
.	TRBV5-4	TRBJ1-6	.	TGTGCCAGCAGCCACAGACCCCACGGCAATTCACCCCTCCACTTT	CASSHRPHGNSPLHF
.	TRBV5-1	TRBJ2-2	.	TGCGCCAGCAGCACCGGCGGCACCGGGGAGCTGTTTTTT	CASSTGGTGELFF
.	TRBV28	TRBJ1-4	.	TGTGCCAGCAGTTTCTCCGGGATGAGTAATGAAAAACTGTTTTTT	CASSFSGMSNEKLFF
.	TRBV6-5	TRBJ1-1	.	TGTGCCAGCAGTTCCCGGACAGACACTGAAGCTTTCTTT	CASSSRTDTEAFF
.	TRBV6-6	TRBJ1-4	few	TGTGCCAGCAGTTACTTCGAATGGGAGGACGAAAAACTGTTTTTT	CASSYFEWEDEKLFF
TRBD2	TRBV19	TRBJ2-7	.	TGTGCCATCACTAGCGGGGGGGCCGTCAGGACCTACGAGCAGTACTTC	CAITSGGAVRTYEQYF
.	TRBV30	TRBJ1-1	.	TGTGCCTGGAATTTTAGGGGATTGTACACTGAAGCTTTCTTT	CAWNFRGLYTEAFF
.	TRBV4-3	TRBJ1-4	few	TGCGCCAGCAGCCAGGAGGGGGGGTCTAATGAAAAACTGTTTTTT	CASSQEGGSNEKLFF
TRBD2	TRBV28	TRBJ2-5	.	TGTGCCAGCAGTTTGGGGACTAGCGGTTGGTACCAAGAGACCCAGTACTTC	CASSLGTSGWYQETQYF
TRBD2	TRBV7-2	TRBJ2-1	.	TGTGCCAGCAGCTTCGGGGGGACCTCCTACAATGAGCAGTTCTTC	CASSFGGTSYNEQFF
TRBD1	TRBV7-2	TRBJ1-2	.	TGTGCCAGCAGCTTAGTACAGGGGAATGGCTACACCTTC	CASSLVQGNGYTF
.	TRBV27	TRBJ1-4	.	TGTGCCAGCAGTCCTCGGACAGCATATGTAGGAGAAAAACTGTTTTTT	CASSPRTAYVGEKLFF
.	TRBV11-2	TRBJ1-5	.	TGTGCCAGCAGCTTAGAACCGGGGGGTAGCAATCAGCCCCAGCATTTT	CASSLEPGGSNQPQHF
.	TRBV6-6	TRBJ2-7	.	TGTGCCAGCAGTTACTCGAGGGCAGCTGAGTCCTACGAGCAGTACTTC	CASSYSRAAESYEQYF
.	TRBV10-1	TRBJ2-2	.	TGCGCCAGCAGTGGGACATTGAACACCGGGGAGCTGTTTTTT	CASSGTLNTGELFF
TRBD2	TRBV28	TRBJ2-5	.	TGTGCCAGCAGTTTTCCTCGGGGGGACTATCAGAAGACCCAGTACTTC	CASSFPRGDYQKTQYF
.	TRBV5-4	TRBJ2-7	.	TGTGCCAGCAGCGTTGACCGGAGGAGCTCCTACGAGCAGTACTTC	CASSVDRRSSYEQYF
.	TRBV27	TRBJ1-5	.	TGTGCCAGCAGTTTATCTACCACAGGGACGGGGTATAATCAGCCCCAGCATTTT	CASSLSTTGTGYNQPQHF
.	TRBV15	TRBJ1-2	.	TGTGCCACCAGCAGTCCTGACAGCGTTTATGGCTACACCTTC	CATSSPDSVYGYTF
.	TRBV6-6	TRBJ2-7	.	TGTGCCAGCAGTTCGTTGGGGAGTAGTGGGCACGAGCAGTACTTC	CASSSLGSSGHEQYF
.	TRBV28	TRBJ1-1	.	TGTGCCAGCAGTTTTGGCAGGATGAACACTGAAGCTTTCTTT	CASSFGRMNTEAFF
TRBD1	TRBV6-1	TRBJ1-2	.	TGTGCCAGCAGTGAAAGGGGGGACAGAGTTGTCTATGGCTACACCTTC	CASSERGDRVVYGYTF
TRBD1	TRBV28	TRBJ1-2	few	TGTGCCATCGAGACCCCAGGGGGCGCGAACTATGGCTACACCTTC	CAIETPGGANYGYTF
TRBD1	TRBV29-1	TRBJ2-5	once	TGCAGCCTCGGGACAGCGGAAGAGACCCAGTACTTC	CSLGTAEETQYF
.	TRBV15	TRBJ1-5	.	TGTGCCACCAGCAGATCCAGCTGGAGCGGGGGGCGAGGTAATCAGCCCCAGCATTTT	CATSRSSWSGGRGNQPQHF
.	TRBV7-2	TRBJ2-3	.	TGTGCCAGCAGCTTAGCCTCAAACTACCCAGATACGCAGTATTTT	CASSLASNYPDTQYF
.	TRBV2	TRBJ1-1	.	TGTGCCAGCACCAGGGGAGGGGGGCCGTTCATGAACACTGAAGCTTTCTTT	CASTRGGGPFMNTEAFF
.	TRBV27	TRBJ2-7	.	TGTGCCAGCAGTCCTACCACGTCCGCCTACGGGCAGTACTTC	CASSPTTSAYGQYF
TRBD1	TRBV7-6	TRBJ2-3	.	TGTGCCAGCAGCTTAGGCAGGGGGCGGGCAGATACGCAGTATTTT	CASSLGRGRADTQYF
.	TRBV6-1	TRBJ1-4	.	TGTGCCAGCAGTGGAGCTGGTAAGCCTAATGAAAAACTGTTTTTT	CASSGAGKPNEKLFF
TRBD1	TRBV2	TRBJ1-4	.	TGTGCCAGCAGAGTTACAGGGGGCGCAACTAATGAAAAACTGTTTTTT	CASRVTGGATNEKLFF
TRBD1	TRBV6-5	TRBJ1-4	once	TGTGCCAGCAGTCGGACAGGGTTTGAGGAAAAACTGTTTTTT	CASSRTGFEEKLFF
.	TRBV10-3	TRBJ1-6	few	TGTGCCATCAGTCCACAGGCATCCTCCTATAATTCACCCCTCCACTTT	CAISPQASSYNSPLHF
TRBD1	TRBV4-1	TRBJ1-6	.	TGCGCCAGCAGCCAAGATTCGTGGGACAGCAGCTCCTATAATTCACCCCTCCACTTT	CASSQDSWDSSSYNSPLHF
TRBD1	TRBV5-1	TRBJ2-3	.	TGCGCCAGCGGGACAGGGCGGGGGACAGATACGCAGTATTTT	CASGTGRGTDTQYF
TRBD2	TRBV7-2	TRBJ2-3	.	TGTGCCAGCAGCGCGACTAGCGGGGGCTTCACAGATACGCAGTATTTT	CASSATSGGFTDTQYF
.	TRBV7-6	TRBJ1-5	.	TGTGCCAGCAGCTCAACAGGGTCGGGTCAGCCCCAGCATTTT	CASSSTGSGQPQHF
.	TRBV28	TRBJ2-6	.	TGTGCCAGCAGTTTAGAGGGGGCTGGGGCCAACGTCCTGACTTTC	CASSLEGAGANVLTF
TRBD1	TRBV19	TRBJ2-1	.	TGTGCCAGTAGTATAGGCGGGGGACAGGGCAGTGATGAGCAGTTCTTC	CASSIGGGQGSDEQFF
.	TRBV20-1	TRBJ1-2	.	TGCAGTGCTAGTGGCGACAGTAATAACTATGGCTACACCTTC	CSASGDSNNYGYTF
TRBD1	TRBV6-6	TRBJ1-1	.	TGTGCCAGCATTCCCTCGACAGGGTTTACTGAAGCTTTCTTT	CASIPSTGFTEAFF
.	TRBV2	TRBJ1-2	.	TGTGCCAGCAGTGAACCCGGGGGAGCACGTGGCTACACCTTC	CASSEPGGARGYTF
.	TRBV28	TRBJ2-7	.	TGTGCCAGCAGTTCGGGGAGGTACGAGCAGTACTTC	CASSSGRYEQYF